The 19 T cell receptor beta chains below were found in one sample sequenced in a study of radiotherapy plus CTLA-4 blockade in lung cancer. Data came from immunoSEQ multiplex PCR; TCRdb stores just in-frame clones and leaves some out. In the table there are some 110,000 clones, roughly 77% of which are singletons. The sample consisted of peripheral blood, taken from a patient treated with radiotherapy plus ipilimumab. These receptor sequences come from a human donor with non-small cell lung cancer that progressed on radiotherapy plus ipilimumab. Some clones in this sample may be carry-over from other donors' samples.

The genes are TRBV7-9 and TRBJ2-1; no firm D call. CDR1 is SEHNR, CDR2 FQNEAQ, per germline (reference sequence). Trimming cost V 2 bases and J 7 bases, with 12 bases left between them. The CDR3 consists of 14 residues. This chain's CDR3 is CASSLHGLENEQFF. The CDR3 nucleotides read TGTGCCAGCAGCTTACACGGCCTAGAAAATGAGCAGTTCTTC.

The chain is built from TRBV9 and TRBJ2-1; TRBD2 aligns across 10 bases. This CDR3 is 17 amino acids long. After removal of 0 bases from V and 8 bases from J, the junction contained 11 bases not matched to a gene. CDR1 SGDLS and CDR2 YYNGEE come from the germline V gene. CDR3 DNA: TGTGCCAGCAGCGTAGGTATAGCGGGGGGCTACTTAGATGAGCAGTTCTTC. Residues: CASSVGIAGGYLDEQFF.

The chain joins TRBV20-1 to TRBJ2-7; no firm D call. With 1 base removed from V and 3 bases from J, the gap between germline ends came to 4 bases. The CDR3 covers 11 residues. CDR1 is DFQATT and CDR2 is SNEGSKA in the germline V gene (reference sequence). CDR3 loop: CSARGDYEQYF. The CDR3, as DNA: TGCAGTGCTAGAGGGGACTACGAGCAGTACTTC.

In its sample, this clone was seen a few times. An end of the junction differs from the germline gene, which may be a read error. The J gene is TRBJ2-3, the V gene TRBV7-7; D is unresolved. Germline loops: CDR1 SSHAT, CDR2 FNYEAQ (reference sequence). This CDR3 has 16 residues. The CDR3 is CASSLGSRPSTDTQYF. The CDR3, as DNA: TGTGCTAGCAGCTTAGGGTCCCGGCCGAGCACAGATACGCAGTATTTT.

The V and J genes are TRBV5-6 and TRBJ2-1; TRBD2 matches 7 bases. Germline V gives CDR1 SGHDT, CDR2 YYEEEE. This CDR3 has 15 amino acids. Germline trimming cut 1 base from V and 3 bases from J; bases unmatched to any gene: 4. In DNA form, the CDR3 reads TGTGCCAGCAGCTTGTGGGGGGACTACTACAATGAGCAGTTCTTC. The encoded protein is CASSLWGDYYNEQFF.

A few counts support this clone. The J gene is TRBJ2-1, the V gene TRBV6-4; TRBD2 matches 13 bases. CDR1 and CDR2 from the germline V gene are MRHNA and SNTAGT. The CDR3 sequence is 15 residues long. Trimming removed 6 bases from V and 10 bases from J; junction bases left unmatched: 9. CDR3 DNA sequence: TGTGCCAGCAGCAAACTAGCGGGGGGGCCAACCGAGCAGTTCTTC. Translated: CASSKLAGGPTEQFF.

The chain combines TRBV7-9 with TRBJ2-2; 7 bases map to TRBD2. Germline-derived CDR1 and CDR2 are SEHNR and FQNEAQ (reference sequence). Trimming at V came to 6 bases and at J to 0 bases, leaving 4 bases not matched to a gene. The CDR3 runs to 15 residues. The CDR3 region has the DNA TGTGCCAGCAGGTTGCTAGCGGCGAACACCGGGGAGCTGTTTTTT. It codes for CASRLLAANTGELFF.

The chain has TRBV16 and TRBJ1-2, with 9 bases fitting TRBD1. The CDR3 extends over 13 amino acids. Trimming took 3 bases from V and 9 from J; bases not matched to a gene: 5. Looked up from germline, CDR1 is KGHSY and CDR2 is FQNENV. The CDR3, as DNA: TGTGCCAGCAGCCAGGACAGGGGCTTTCGCTACACCTTC. Residues: CASSQDRGFRYTF. Looking up the rest from reference TRBV16 and TRBJ1-2 gives the full variable domain: GEEVAQTPKHLVRGEGQKAKLYCAPIKGHSYVFWYQQVLKNEFKFLISFQNENVFDETGMPKERFSAKCLPNSPCSLEIQATKLEDSAVYFCASSQDRGFRYTFGSGTRLTVV.

Notes on this clone: No conserved phenylalanine or tryptophan ends this CDR3, so it is likely a read error. J is TRBJ2-6 and V is TRBV5-1; 7 positions match TRBD1. Looked up from germline, CDR1 is SGHRS and CDR2 is YFSETQ. V dropped 4 bases and J dropped 0; count of bases not matched to a gene: 4. CDR3 length equals 16 residues. CDR3 residues: CASSDRESSGANVLTS. CDR3 in DNA: TGCGCCAGCAGCGACAGGGAATCCTCTGGGGCCAACGTCCTGACTTCC.

The chain links TRBV4-2 to TRBJ2-1, with 15 bases identical to TRBD2. The trim removed 0 bases at V and 10 bases at J, leaving 4 bases unmatched. This CDR3 spans 16 amino acids. CDR1 and CDR2 (germline): LGHNA, YNFKEQ. The CDR3 reads CASSQDPGTSGGEQFF. The CDR3 DNA reads TGTGCCAGCAGCCAAGATCCCGGGACTAGCGGGGGGGAGCAGTTCTTC.

In this sample, this clone turned up a few times. The genes are TRBV6-6 and TRBJ1-3, with D hard to call. From germline, CDR1 is MNHNY and CDR2 SVGAGI (reference sequence). The CDR3 runs to 15 residues. V lost 5 bases, J lost 2 bases, and 13 bases lay in between. CDR3 amino acids: CASSPSRMAGNTIYF. The CDR3, as DNA: TGTGCCAGCAGTCCGTCCCGGATGGCTGGAAACACCATATATTTT.

The rearrangement links TRBV9 to TRBJ1-1; a possible D gene is TRBD1 (5 bases). V lost 3 bases and J lost 3, with 12 bases in between. Per the germline V gene, CDR1 is SGDLS and CDR2 is YYNGEE. The CDR3 is made up of 14 amino acids. The CDR3 here is CASSEKGTHTEAFF. The DNA for the CDR3 is TGTGCCAGCAGCGAAAAAGGGACGCACACTGAAGCTTTCTTT.

V usage is TRBV6-6 and J usage is TRBJ2-3; 8 positions match TRBD2. V shed 4 bases, J shed 0 bases, and the junction held 6 bases outside the gene matches. CDR1 MNHNY and CDR2 SVGAGI come from the germline V gene (reference sequence). The CDR3 covers 16 residues. CDR3 protein: CASSSIQRESTDTQYF. CDR3 coding DNA: TGTGCCAGCAGTTCCATTCAGCGGGAGAGCACAGATACGCAGTATTTT.

This clone was observed a few times. The chain is built from TRBV7-9 and TRBJ2-7, with 10 bases lining up with TRBD1. The V gene's germline CDR1 is SEHNR and CDR2 FQNEAQ (reference sequence). Trimming removed 4 bases from V and 3 bases from J; junction bases left unmatched: 6. The CDR3 runs 15 residues. In DNA, the CDR3 is TGTGCCAGCAGCTACGGGACAGGGGACCTCTACGAGCAGTACTTC. It yields the protein CASSYGTGDLYEQYF.

This rearrangement joins TRBV6-5 to TRBJ1-5, with no clear D. The CDR3 length is 13 residues. V lost 0 bases and J lost 4, with 4 bases in between. The germline gives CDR1 MNHEY, CDR2 SVGAGI. The CDR3 bases are TGTGCCAGCAGTTACTCGAATAATCAGCCCCAGCATTTT. Translation gives CASSYSNNQPQHF.

The rearrangement links TRBV4-1 to TRBJ2-2; 8 bases match TRBD2. V gave up 5 bases and J gave up 4 bases; unmatched junction bases: 3. Germline CDR1 is MGHRA and CDR2 is YSYEKL. The CDR3 covers 14 residues. CDR3 DNA sequence: TGCGCCAGCAGCTCGCTAGCGGGCACCGGGGAGCTGTTTTTT. It yields the protein CASSSLAGTGELFF.

J is TRBJ2-7 and V is TRBV29-1; 9 bases match TRBD2. CDR1 is SQVTM, CDR2 ANQGSEA, per germline. J gave up 2 bases and V 2 bases, and 7 bases lay outside the gene matches. This CDR3 is 15 amino acids long. The CDR3 reads CSVEKRAGGAYEQYF. CDR3 nucleotides: TGCAGCGTTGAAAAGCGGGCGGGGGGGGCCTACGAGCAGTACTTC.

This rearrangement joins TRBV6-5 to TRBJ2-5; TRBD1 agrees at 8 bases. CDR1 MNHEY and CDR2 SVGAGI come from the germline V gene. This CDR3 is built from 15 residues. The trim removed 4 bases at V and 2 bases at J, leaving 6 bases unmatched. As DNA, the CDR3 is TGTGCCAGCAGTTTCACCGGGACAGGACAAGAGACCCAGTACTTC. Residues: CASSFTGTGQETQYF.

The genes are TRBV18 and TRBJ1-6; 7 nucleotides line up with TRBD1. The CDR3 consists of 17 residues. V lost 4 bases, J lost 0 bases, and 6 bases stayed unmatched. Germline lookup yields CDR1 KGHSH and CDR2 LQKENI. The CDR3 coding sequence is TGTGCCAGCTCACAACCAGGGGGGAGCTCCTATAATTCACCCCTCCACTTT. Translation gives CASSQPGGSSYNSPLHF.